These 24 T cell receptor beta chains came from one sample sequenced in a study of blood T cell repertoires in COVID-19. The repertoire was sequenced with immunoSEQ multiplex PCR; TCRdb's copy has only in-frame clones and lacks some. The sample carries some 300,000 clones, 85% to 90% recorded once. Sequencing was carried out using PBMCs or T cells enriched from blood (not recorded which). The receptor source for this set is a woman aged 50 to 60 who had been exposed to COVID-19.

As DNA, the CDR3 is TGTGCCAGCACCAAGGGACAGACCCTCTCCTACGAGCAGTACTTC. Translating it yields CASTKGQTLSYEQYF. The chain is built from TRBV21-1 and TRBJ2-7; the D call TRBD1 from the table was never checked on the DNA. TRBV21-1 is a known pseudogene. There are 15 residues in the CDR3.

This sequence joins TRBV11-2 and TRBJ2-3; possible D gene TRBD1, 5 bases. V gave up 2 bases and J gave up 6 bases, with 18 bases separating them. The CDR3 is 16 amino acids. Germline V lookup: CDR1 SGHAT, CDR2 FQNNGV. This CDR3 is CASSLTVGGAPDTQYF. In DNA, the CDR3 is TGTGCCAGCAGCTTAACGGTCGGTGGGGCCCCTGATACGCAGTATTTT.

This chain connects TRBV14 to TRBJ2-1, with D perhaps matching TRBD2 (5 bases). Germline V CDR1 and CDR2: SGHDN, FVKESK. Trimming took off 1 base at V and 4 bases at J, with 8 bases between the two ends. This CDR3 has 14 residues. The CDR3 sequence: CASSQGGLYNEQFF. The CDR3 DNA is TGTGCCAGCAGCCAAGGAGGGTTATACAATGAGCAGTTCTTC.

The gene calls are TRBV5-8 and TRBJ1-5; D is undetermined. Germline CDR1 and CDR2: SGHTS and YDEGEE. The CDR3 runs 14 residues. V gave up 3 bases and J gave up 9 bases, with 16 bases separating them. The CDR3 loop reads CASSYNGARGPQHF. The CDR3, as DNA: TGTGCCAGCAGCTACAACGGAGCACGGGGGCCCCAGCATTTT.

V is TRBV14 and J is TRBJ2-7, with D perhaps TRBD2 (5 bases). In germline, CDR1 is SGHDN, CDR2 FVKESK. The length of the CDR3 is 14 residues. Trimming stripped 4 bases from V and 3 bases from J, with 13 bases between. CDR3 nucleotide sequence: TGTGCCAGCAGCCTCAAGGCGGGCCTCTACGAGCAGTACTTC. This translates into CASSLKAGLYEQYF.

The chain carries TRBV6-2 or TRBV6-3 and TRBJ1-1; the D is unclear. The CDR3 sequence is 13 residues long. The germline V gene encodes CDR1 MNHEY and CDR2 SVGEGT. With 4 bases removed from V and 0 bases from J, the gap between germline ends came to 6 bases. The CDR3 here is CASSWRMNTEAFF. The CDR3 nucleotides are TGTGCCAGCAGTTGGCGGATGAACACTGAAGCTTTCTTT.

The chain is built from TRBV7-9 and TRBJ1-1; D remains ambiguous. The CDR3 length is 13 residues. V was shortened by 5 bases and J by 0 bases, with 7 bases between the two germline ends. The germline gives CDR1 SEHNR, CDR2 FQNEAQ (reference sequence). The CDR3 region is CASSTRLNTEAFF. For the CDR3, the DNA is TGTGCCAGCAGCACTAGGCTGAACACTGAAGCTTTCTTT.

The V and J genes are TRBV19 and TRBJ2-7; 8 bases agree with TRBD1. The CDR3 consists of 16 residues. Per germline, CDR1 LNHDA and CDR2 SQIVND (reference sequence). V lost 3 bases, J lost 1 base, and 8 bases stayed unmatched. CDR3 bases: TGTGCCAGTAGTATGATCCGCCGGGACAGGTCCTACGAGCAGTACTTC. Its translation is CASSMIRRDRSYEQYF. Full variable domain (missing parts from reference TRBV19 and TRBJ2-7): DGGITQSPKYLFRKEGQNVTLSCEQNLNHDAMYWYRQDPGQGLRLIYYSQIVNDFQKGDIAEGYSVSREKKESFPLTVTSAQKNPTAFYLCASSMIRRDRSYEQYFGPGTRLTVT.

The chain couples TRBV6-6 to TRBJ1-1, with a weak D call TRBD1 (6 bases). The germline V gene encodes CDR1 MNHNY and CDR2 SVGAGI (reference sequence). V lost 9 bases to trimming and J lost 1 base, with 12 bases between them. The CDR3 is 13 residues long. CDR3 region: CASKTGGNTEAFF. Here the CDR3 DNA reads TGTGCCAGTAAGACAGGAGGGAACACTGAAGCTTTCTTT.

This clone was observed a single time. The V gene is TRBV7-2, the J gene TRBJ2-7; D is possibly TRBD1 (6 bases). CDR1 and CDR2 from the germline V gene are SGHTA and FQGNSA. The CDR3 spans 12 residues. Trimming cost V 2 bases and J 6 bases, with 8 bases left between them. The DNA for the CDR3 is TGTGCCAGCAGCTTACAGGGGTTCGAGCAGTACTTC. Its translation: CASSLQGFEQYF.

The V gene is TRBV7-6, the J gene TRBJ1-1; D unclear. The CDR3 has 16 residues. Trimming took off 0 bases at V and 4 bases at J, with 15 bases between the two ends. Looked up from germline, CDR1 is SGHVS and CDR2 is FNYEAQ. CDR3 sequence: CASSLAPMKGGTEAFF. Written as DNA, the CDR3 is TGTGCCAGCAGCTTAGCACCTATGAAGGGAGGCACTGAAGCTTTCTTT. Supplemented by reference TRBV7-6 and TRBJ1-1, the full variable domain reads GAGVSQSPRYKVTKRGQDVALRCDPISGHVSLYWYRQALGQGPEFLTYFNYEAQQDKSGLPNDRFSAERPEGSISTLTIQRTEQRDSAMYRCASSLAPMKGGTEAFFGQGTRLTVV.

Regarding this clone: Other DNA sequences in this sample translate to the same CDR3. The gene calls are TRBV7-9 and TRBJ2-3; D perhaps matches TRBD2 (6 bases). V was clipped by 1 base and J by 0 bases, with 8 bases between them. This CDR3 is built from 15 residues. Germline CDR1 reads SEHNR; CDR2 reads FQNEAQ (reference sequence). The chain's CDR3 is CASSLVGTSTDTQYF. DNA of the CDR3: TGTGCCAGCAGCTTAGTGGGGACTAGCACAGATACGCAGTATTTT.

V gene TRBV29-1 combines with J gene TRBJ2-5; 8 bases are a match to TRBD1. The junction had 18 bases not matched to a gene; V was cut back by 3 bases and J by 9 bases. CDR1 is SQVTM, CDR2 ANQGSEA, per germline. This CDR3 spans 16 amino acids. CDR3 nucleotide sequence: TGCAGCGTTGAGGGGGACAGGTACCACCCAAGAGTGGCCCAGTACTTC. This sequence encodes CSVEGDRYHPRVAQYF. The variable domain in full, completed from reference TRBV29-1 and TRBJ2-5, reads SAVISQKPSRDICQRGTSLTIQCQVDSQVTMMFWYRQQPGQSLTLIATANQGSEATYESGFVIDKFPISRPNLTFSTLTVSNMSPEDSSIYLCSVEGDRYHPRVAQYFGPGTRLLVL.

V and J are TRBV7-2 and TRBJ2-7; D may be TRBD1 (6 bases). CDR1 SGHTA and CDR2 FQGNSA come from the germline V gene. This CDR3 region has 15 residues. With 1 base removed from V and 2 bases from J, the gap between germline ends came to 12 bases. The CDR3 loop is CASSLGATGPYEQYF. Here the CDR3 DNA reads TGTGCCAGCAGCTTAGGCGCGACAGGCCCCTACGAGCAGTACTTC.

The chain employs TRBV28 and TRBJ2-1; D is possibly TRBD1 (5 bases). Germline loops: CDR1 MDHEN, CDR2 SYDVKM. The CDR3 has 15 residues. The ends were cut back, 5 bases at V and 10 bases at J, with 21 bases in the middle. The CDR3 bases are TGTGCCAGCAGTGTCACCGGACACCTGCTCGGGGAGCAGTTCTTC. It is translated as CASSVTGHLLGEQFF.

The genes are TRBV3-1 (or the pseudogene TRBV3-2) and TRBJ1-3; 7 bases agree with TRBD1. V lost 8 bases, J lost 5 bases, and 18 bases stayed unmatched. CDR3 length: 17 residues. Germline CDR1 LGHDT, CDR2 YNNKEL (reference sequence). CDR3 nucleotide sequence: TGTGCCAGCTCCCTAGACAGGGCCCTATCTTCGAGAAACACCATATATTTT. Protein sequence: CASSLDRALSSRNTIYF.

V usage is TRBV6-2 or TRBV6-3 and J usage is TRBJ2-2; D is unclear. CDR1 is MNHEY, CDR2 SVGEGT, per germline. The CDR3 is made up of 14 amino acids. Between the trimmed V and J ends, which lost 3 bases and 1 base, there was a span of 6 bases. The CDR3 here is CASSYDKNTGELFF. The CDR3 coding sequence is TGTGCCAGCAGTTATGACAAGAACACCGGGGAGCTGTTTTTT.

The rearrangement links TRBV25-1 to TRBJ2-5, with a tentative D call TRBD1 (7 bases). The CDR3 is 13 residues long. Germline V gene lookup returns CDR1 MGHDK and CDR2 SYGVNS. V was pared by 4 bases and J by 5 bases, with 11 bases between. CDR3 sequence (DNA): TGTGCCAGCAGTGTCCCAGGGGGGGAGACCCAGTACTTC. Residues: CASSVPGGETQYF.

This clone has only one observation. The chain couples TRBV28 to TRBJ2-3; maybe TRBD1 (7 bases). This CDR3 has 15 residues. Trimming cost V 6 bases and J 2 bases, with 15 bases left between them. The V gene's germline CDR1 is MDHEN and CDR2 SYDVKM. The CDR3 loop is CASSNQGGYTDTQYF. DNA of the CDR3: TGTGCCAGCAGCAATCAGGGGGGATACACAGATACGCAGTATTTT. The full variable domain, in which reference TRBV28 and TRBJ2-3 provide the parts outside the CDR3, is DVKVTQSSRYLVKRTGEKVFLECVQDMDHENMFWYRQDPGLGLRLIYFSYDVKMKEKGDIPEGYSVSREKKERFSLILESASTNQTSMYLCASSNQGGYTDTQYFGPGTRLTVL.

Turning to this clone: The germline gene is not matched at one end of the junction; a read error may be the cause. The V call is TRBV7-7, the J call TRBJ2-5, with D perhaps assigned TRBD1 or TRBD2 (5 bases each). Germline V gene data show CDR1 as SSHAT and CDR2 as FNYEAQ (reference sequence). The CDR3 is made up of 15 amino acids. The CDR3 loop reads CASSLGTRVQETQYF. CDR3 in DNA: TGTGCTAGCAGCTTAGGGACGCGGGTTCAAGAGACCCAGTACTTC.

The chain is built from TRBV5-1 and TRBJ1-4, with unresolved D. The CDR3 loop spans 16 amino acids. V dropped 2 bases and J dropped 1 base, with 12 bases sitting between them. Germline-derived CDR1 and CDR2 are SGHRS and YFSETQ. The CDR3 DNA reads TGCGCCAGCAGCTTAAGGGTGGAGGAAACTAATGAAAAACTGTTTTTT. This codes for CASSLRVEETNEKLFF. The complete variable domain, with remaining parts taken from reference TRBV5-1 and TRBJ1-4, reads KAGVTQTPRYLIKTRGQQVTLSCSPISGHRSVSWYQQTPGQGLQFLFEYFSETQRNKGNFPGRFSGRQFSNSRSEMNVSTLELGDSALYLCASSLRVEETNEKLFFGSGTQLSVL.

V gene TRBV28 combines with J gene TRBJ2-7; D is possibly TRBD1 (5 bases). CDR3 length: 12 residues. The germline V and J ends were trimmed by 8 bases and 1 base, with 9 bases remaining between them. Germline V gene lookup returns CDR1 MDHEN and CDR2 SYDVKM. The CDR3 nucleotides read TGTGCCAGCGCAGGGATTTCCTACGAGCAGTACTTC. It specifies CASAGISYEQYF.

This clone came up once. This chain joins TRBV19 and TRBJ2-2, with D maybe TRBD2 (6 bases). Germline V CDR1 and CDR2: LNHDA, SQIVND (reference sequence). This CDR3 has 15 amino acids. Between the trimmed V and J ends, which lost 4 bases and 3 bases, there was a span of 12 bases. CDR3: CASSKEGLYTGELFF. The CDR3 DNA follows: TGTGCCAGTAGTAAGGAGGGCTTATACACCGGGGAGCTGTTTTTT.

The chain uses TRBV7-9 and TRBJ2-7; TRBD1 might be the D (5 bases). Per the germline V gene, CDR1 is SEHNR and CDR2 is FQNEAQ (reference sequence). The CDR3 is 13 residues long. V was clipped by 4 bases and J by 3 bases, with 10 bases between them. In DNA form, the CDR3 reads TGTGCCAGCAGCTCCCTGGACAACTACGAGCAGTACTTC. Protein sequence: CASSSLDNYEQYF.